The T cell receptor (beta chain) described here comes from a study of OX40 agonist ivuxolimab in advanced cancers. This CDR3 is 15 amino acids long. Germline V gene sequence: CDR1 LNHDA, CDR2 SQIVND (reference sequence). The ends lost 1 base at V and 10 bases at J; junction bases unmatched: 9. Clones were sequenced by immunoSEQ multiplex PCR, and TCRdb holds only the in-frame ones, with some missing. The sample lists about 13,000 clones, 75% to 90% seen once, with around 35% in the top ten. Here the sequenced sample was CD4+ or CD8+ T cells sorted from blood, taken in a trial of the OX40 agonist ivuxolimab. The TCR originated in an adult with an advanced solid tumor such as melanoma, head and neck, liver or kidney cancer. This sequence joins TRBV19 and TRBJ2-1; TRBD1 matches 8 bases. CDR3 sequence (DNA): TGTGCCAGTAGTATAGCCGGGACAGGCCTCGGCGAGCAGTTCTTC. Its translation is CASSIAGTGLGEQFF.